The present T cell receptor beta chain was sequenced within a study of blood T cell repertoires in COVID-19. The method was immunoSEQ multiplex PCR; TCRdb's version includes in-frame clones alone and lacks a portion of them. The sample includes approximately 240,000 clones, approximately 83% seen only once; the top ten take 3%. Germline values: CDR1 KGHSH, CDR2 LQKENI. The CDR3 extends over 16 amino acids. V dropped 3 bases and J dropped 2 bases, with 16 bases sitting between them. The clonotype was recovered from a woman in her thirties who had recovered from COVID-19. The V and J genes are TRBV18 and TRBJ2-5, with a tentative D call TRBD1 (7 bases). Sequencing input: peripheral blood. The CDR3 here is CASSPGGQAIQETQYF. Here the CDR3 DNA reads TGTGCCAGCTCACCGGGAGGACAGGCAATACAAGAGACCCAGTACTTC. Full variable domain (rest looked up from reference TRBV18 and TRBJ2-5): NAGVMQNPRHLVRRRGQEARLRCSPMKGHSHVYWYRQLPEEGLKFMVYLQKENIIDESGMPKERFSAEFPKEGPSILRIQQVVRGDSAAYFCASSPGGQAIQETQYFGPGTRLLVL.